These T cell receptor beta chains were read from a single sample in a study of OX40 agonist ivuxolimab in advanced cancers. Using immunoSEQ multiplex PCR, the repertoire was profiled, and TCRdb retains in-frame clones only, with some absent. This table has more than 75,000 clones, roughly 80% appearing once. The source material was CD4+ or CD8+ T cells sorted from blood, sampled in a trial of the OX40 agonist ivuxolimab. The origin of the receptors is an adult with an advanced solid tumor such as melanoma, head and neck, liver or kidney cancer. The CDR3 runs from the conserved cysteine through the conserved F or W. D genes are given only for firm matches. Clone size is stated in some rows and not others, as once, few, many or a class when expanded.

J gene,clone size,V gene,D gene,CDR3 protein,CDR3 DNA
TRBJ2-3,.,TRBV27,TRBD1,CASSLTGQGTDTQYF,TGTGCCAGCAGTTTGACGGGACAGGGGACAGATACGCAGTATTTT
TRBJ1-1,.,TRBV20-1,.,CSARTVHEAFF,TGCAGTGCTAGGACAGTACATGAAGCTTTCTTT
TRBJ2-2,.,TRBV12-5,.,CASGLTVGELFF,TGTGCTAGTGGTTTGACCGTCGGGGAGCTGTTTTTT
TRBJ1-1,.,TRBV28,TRBD1,CASRGLDRGRNTEAFF,TGTGCCAGCAGGGGTCTCGACAGGGGGAGAAACACTGAAGCTTTCTTT
TRBJ1-1,.,TRBV4-3,.,CASSQGTGSTEAFF,TGCGCCAGCAGCCAAGGAACAGGGAGCACTGAAGCTTTCTTT
TRBJ2-3,.,TRBV5-1,TRBD1,CASSLVTGVYTDTQYF,TGCGCCAGCAGCTTGGTTACAGGGGTTTACACAGATACGCAGTATTTT
TRBJ1-5,.,TRBV28,.,CASSLGTAGRPQHF,TGTGCCAGCAGTTTAGGGACGGCTGGTCGGCCCCAGCATTTT
TRBJ1-3,.,TRBV10-1,.,CASSEYARGAGNTIYF,TGCGCCAGCAGTGAGTATGCCCGAGGCGCTGGAAACACCATATATTTT
TRBJ2-1,once,TRBV9,.,CASSTSWGRESNEQFF,TGTGCCAGCAGCACCTCCTGGGGCAGGGAGAGCAATGAGCAGTTCTTC
TRBJ2-1,.,TRBV28,TRBD2,CASSFYAGGGYEQFF,TGTGCCAGCAGTTTCTACGCGGGGGGAGGTTATGAGCAGTTCTTC
TRBJ2-6,.,TRBV11-2,TRBD2,CASSKTGLADSGANVLTF,TGTGCCAGCAGCAAGACGGGGCTAGCGGACTCTGGGGCCAACGTCCTGACTTTC
TRBJ2-3,.,TRBV4-3,.,CASSQTSATDTQYF,TGCGCCAGCAGCCAGACCTCAGCCACAGATACGCAGTATTTT
TRBJ2-1,.,TRBV6-1,.,CASSEGAGVRTGYNEQFF,TGTGCCAGCAGTGAAGGGGCTGGGGTGCGAACGGGGTACAATGAGCAGTTCTTC
TRBJ1-3,.,TRBV7-2,.,CASSLEWSGNTIYF,TGTGCCAGCAGCTTAGAGTGGTCTGGAAACACCATATATTTT